The next 20 T cell receptor beta chains were all read from a single sample in a study of blood T cell repertoires in COVID-19. Repertoires were generated with immunoSEQ multiplex PCR, while TCRdb's copy carries only in-frame clones and drops some. The sample consists of around 400,000 clones, roughly nine tenths of them appearing once. The sequenced material came from PBMCs or T cells enriched from blood (not recorded which). The receptor source for this set is a middle-aged woman who had been exposed to COVID-19.

The chain couples TRBV3-1 (or the pseudogene TRBV3-2) to TRBJ1-1; 9 nucleotides match TRBD1. Per germline, CDR1 LGHDT and CDR2 YNNKEL (reference sequence). After removal of 7 bases from V and 1 base from J, the junction contained 1 base not matched to a gene. The CDR3 spans 13 residues. The CDR3 DNA reads TGTGCCAGCAAGGGACAGGGGAACACTGAAGCTTTCTTT. It translates to CASKGQGNTEAFF.

This clone was recorded only once. The chain links TRBV11-3 to TRBJ2-2; D might be TRBD2 (5 bases). The CDR3 totals 16 residues. Trimming removed 4 bases from V and 1 base from J, with 13 bases in between. The germline V gene encodes CDR1 SGHNT and CDR2 YENEEA. CDR3 in amino acids: CASSSGDAGNTGELFF. Here the CDR3 DNA reads TGTGCCAGCAGCTCCGGCGACGCGGGGAACACCGGGGAGCTGTTTTTT.

The chain employs TRBV6-5 and TRBJ1-1; a possible D gene is TRBD1 (6 bases). The V and J ends lost 7 bases and 1 base respectively, with 16 bases between them. CDR1 and CDR2 from the germline V gene are MNHEY and SVGAGI. The CDR3 length is 15 residues. In DNA, the CDR3 is TGTGCCAGCAAATCCAGGGGCTCTCAGAACACTGAAGCTTTCTTT. This gives the protein CASKSRGSQNTEAFF.

The chain is built from TRBV30 and TRBJ2-2, with 10 bases that match TRBD2. The ends lost 2 bases at V and 2 bases at J; junction bases unmatched: 11. Looked up from germline, CDR1 is GTSNPN and CDR2 is SVGIG (reference sequence). This CDR3 has 18 amino acids. The CDR3 DNA is TGTGCCTGGAGTATCAAGCGACTAGCGGGCGTAAACACCGGGGAGCTGTTTTTT. Residues: CAWSIKRLAGVNTGELFF.

The chain employs TRBV19 and TRBJ1-5, with TRBD1 matching over 11 bases. V lost 4 bases to trimming and J lost 4 bases; unmatched junction nucleotides: 3. The germline V gene encodes CDR1 LNHDA and CDR2 SQIVND (reference sequence). This CDR3 spans 15 amino acids. The CDR3: CASSTGQGANQPQHF. The CDR3 DNA sequence: TGTGCCAGTAGTACTGGACAGGGGGCGAATCAGCCCCAGCATTTT.

This clone was detected a few times. The chain has TRBV6-5 and TRBJ2-1; D possibly corresponds to TRBD1 (6 bases). The CDR3 length is 14 residues. V lost 2 bases, J lost 2 bases, and 7 bases lay in between. Germline CDR1 reads MNHEY; CDR2 reads SVGAGI. The chain's CDR3 is CASSYRDTYNEQFF. CDR3 DNA sequence: TGTGCCAGCAGTTACCGGGACACCTACAATGAGCAGTTCTTC.

The chain links TRBV23-1 to TRBJ2-1; 14 positions agree with TRBD2. TRBV23-1 is known as an ORF, though its function is uncertain. The V and J ends lost 3 bases and 2 bases, in that order; junction bases with no gene match: 9. This CDR3 comprises 19 residues. CDR3 DNA sequence: TGCGCCAGCAGTCAGTTCTTGGGACTAGCGGGGGCCCCCTACAATGAGCAGTTCTTC. Encoded protein: CASSQFLGLAGAPYNEQFF.

On this clone: One end of the junction varies from germline; a read error may be responsible. The chain uses TRBV7-7 and TRBJ2-3; TRBD1 aligns across 8 bases. CDR3 size: 14 residues. The V gene's germline CDR1 is SSHAT and CDR2 FNYEAQ (reference sequence). Here the CDR3 reads CASSPRGHTDTQYF. DNA for the CDR3: TGTGCTAGCAGCCCCAGGGGGCACACAGATACGCAGTATTTT.

The gene calls are TRBV27 and TRBJ2-1, with TRBD2 matching over 9 bases. The CDR3 consists of 18 residues. The trim removed 2 bases at V and 3 bases at J, leaving 11 bases unmatched. CDR1 and CDR2 from the germline V gene are MNHEY and SMNVEV (reference sequence). This CDR3 is CASSLGTSSSRIYNEQFF. In DNA, the CDR3 is TGTGCCAGCAGTTTAGGGACTAGCTCGTCGCGAATCTACAATGAGCAGTTCTTC.

The V and J genes are TRBV6-2 or TRBV6-3 and TRBJ2-3, with 8 bases that match TRBD1. Trimming cost V 6 bases and J 2 bases; bases outside gene matches: 13. The CDR3 contains 17 residues. CDR1 is MNHEY, CDR2 SVGEGT, per germline. The CDR3 nucleotides read TGTGCCAGCAGCCCCTCGGGCAGGGGGCCCGACACAGATACGCAGTATTTT. Its protein is CASSPSGRGPDTDTQYF.

The gene calls are TRBV19 and TRBJ2-7; possible D gene TRBD1, 5 bases. Germline assignment: CDR1 LNHDA and CDR2 SQIVND (reference sequence). This CDR3 has 13 residues. With 4 bases removed from V and 2 bases from J, the gap between germline ends came to 9 bases. CDR3 nucleotides: TGTGCCAGTAGTAATAAGGGGACCTACGAGCAGTACTTC. It is translated as CASSNKGTYEQYF.

The chain employs TRBV7-2 and TRBJ1-2; 9 positions match TRBD1. J gave up 7 bases and V 1 base, and 10 bases lay outside the gene matches. The CDR3 has 16 residues. CDR1 and CDR2 (germline): SGHTA, FQGNSA. CDR3 sequence: CASSLGTGQGLGGYTF. CDR3 DNA: TGTGCCAGCAGCTTAGGCACGGGACAGGGTCTCGGTGGCTACACCTTC. The full variable domain, with the rest looked up from reference TRBV7-2 and TRBJ1-2, is GAGVSQSPSNKVTEKGKDVELRCDPISGHTALYWYRQSLGQGLEFLIYFQGNSAPDKSGLPSDRFSAERTGGSVSTLTIQRTQQEDSAVYLCASSLGTGQGLGGYTFGSGTRLTVV.

The chain carries TRBV20-1 and TRBJ2-7; 8 nucleotides align to TRBD1. CDR3 length: 15 residues. Losses at the gene ends were 3 bases for V and 0 bases for J; bases not matched to a gene: 7. From germline, CDR1 is DFQATT and CDR2 SNEGSKA (reference sequence). The CDR3 coding sequence is TGCAGTGCTAGTCTCGGGACAGGAGGCTCCTACGAGCAGTACTTC. As protein: CSASLGTGGSYEQYF.

The V gene is TRBV14, the J gene TRBJ1-2, with a weak D call TRBD1 (5 bases). CDR1 SGHDN and CDR2 FVKESK come from the germline V gene. V was clipped by 1 base and J by 7 bases, with 13 bases between them. This CDR3 is 14 amino acids long. CDR3 amino acids: CASSQVRGLVGYTF. For the CDR3, the DNA is TGTGCCAGCAGCCAAGTCCGGGGACTAGTTGGCTACACCTTC. Using reference TRBV14 and TRBJ1-2 for the parts outside the CDR3, the full variable domain is EAGVTQFPSHSVIEKGQTVTLRCDPISGHDNLYWYRRVMGKEIKFLLHFVKESKQDESGMPNNRFLAERTGGTYSTLKVQPAELEDSGVYFCASSQVRGLVGYTFGSGTRLTVV.

The rearrangement uses TRBV19 and TRBJ1-4; 11 bases align to TRBD1. V lost 4 bases and J lost 6; bases outside the gene matches: 4. This CDR3 spans 15 amino acids. CDR1 is LNHDA and CDR2 is SQIVND in the germline V gene (reference sequence). The CDR3 region is CASSRGQGDYEKLFF. The CDR3 DNA sequence: TGTGCCAGTAGTAGGGGACAGGGGGACTATGAAAAACTGTTTTTT. Variable domain in full (rest from reference TRBV19 and TRBJ1-4): DGGITQSPKYLFRKEGQNVTLSCEQNLNHDAMYWYRQDPGQGLRLIYYSQIVNDFQKGDIAEGYSVSREKKESFPLTVTSAQKNPTAFYLCASSRGQGDYEKLFFGSGTQLSVL.

This clone was detected once. This chain links TRBV5-6 with TRBJ1-5; 7 positions match TRBD1. The CDR3 loop spans 15 amino acids. CDR1 and CDR2 from the germline V gene are SGHDT and YYEEEE. Unmatched junction bases numbered 9, after V lost 4 bases and J lost 5 bases. CDR3 residues: CASSQQGTWDQPQHF. The DNA of the CDR3 is TGTGCCAGCAGCCAACAGGGGACTTGGGATCAGCCCCAGCATTTT.

V gene TRBV7-9 combines with J gene TRBJ1-2, with TRBD1 matching 10 bases. Germline V gene data show CDR1 as SEHNR and CDR2 as FQNEAQ (reference sequence). With V trimmed by 5 bases and J by 6 bases, 6 bases remained unmatched. The CDR3 has 14 residues. The CDR3 here is CASSTTGGADGYTF. The CDR3 region has the DNA TGTGCCAGCAGCACGACAGGGGGCGCAGATGGCTACACCTTC.

This clone was observed a single time. This chain's CDR3 is CASSNRQGAGYGYTF. The DNA for the CDR3 is TGTGCCAGCAGTAACCGACAGGGGGCTGGCTATGGCTACACCTTC. This sequence joins TRBV6-5 and TRBJ1-2; 10 bases align to TRBD1. V shed 5 bases and J 4 bases; nucleotides not matched to a gene: 7. CDR3 size: 15 residues. Per the germline V gene, CDR1 is MNHEY and CDR2 is SVGAGI.

The chain links TRBV3-1 (or the pseudogene TRBV3-2) to TRBJ2-3, with 9 bases identical to TRBD2. The CDR3 extends over 19 amino acids. Germline CDR1 is LGHDT and CDR2 is YNNKEL (reference sequence). V lost 0 bases and J lost 1; bases outside the gene matches: 11. DNA for the CDR3: TGTGCCAGCAGCCAAGATTGGCTAGCGGGGCTCAAGGGCACAGATACGCAGTATTTT. Its translation: CASSQDWLAGLKGTDTQYF.

This rearrangement joins TRBV18 to TRBJ1-5, with 7 positions matching TRBD1. The V gene end was trimmed by 6 bases and the J gene end by 7 bases; junction bases not matched to a gene: 9. Looked up from germline, CDR1 is KGHSH and CDR2 is LQKENI. The CDR3 is 14 residues long. Here the CDR3 reads CASSDTRQGQPQHF. CDR3 nucleotide sequence: TGTGCCAGCTCCGATACAAGACAGGGCCAGCCCCAGCATTTT.